Below, one T cell receptor beta chain is given with its context. Its antigen is not yet known. The record has no base qualities; no much larger clone is one base away. This entry is derived from a study of cytomegalovirus exposure and HLA in healthy donors (dated by TCRdb to the late 2010s). Study-level background: According to an earlier analysis of a few hundred of the donors, about 179 million T cells yielded 117 million unique TCR beta sequences and about 300 Gb of sequence data. About 330 gigabases of sequencing data and about 92 million unique TCR sequences made up an early release that covered about 640 HLA-typed donors. The genetic ancestry cluster associated with self-reported Caucasian donors included approximately 85% of the 350 to 500 genotyped donors. The aim of the study was to test whether cataloging public T cell receptors could identify signatures of past pathogen exposure. The T cell repertoires of roughly 660 subjects were profiled by immunosequencing and related to cytomegalovirus serostatus. In addition to the first cohort of 666 subjects, a separate validation cohort of 120 different subjects was used. To predict cytomegalovirus infection status, the study combined high-throughput TCR immunosequencing, statistical association of individual TCRs with disease status, and machine learning. A later analysis re-analyzed previously published TCR beta repertoires from 600 to 850 donors and added high-resolution HLA genotyping to study TCR occurrence patterns. In the later analysis, no new phenotypic data were used to find candidate immune exposures; instead, reliance was placed on TCR beta sequences and their occurrence across donors. To decide whether each TCR beta V gene segment behaved as functional or pseudogenic, an earlier analysis of some 600 of the donors relied on high-throughput TCR beta sequencing. Donor age, sex, ethnicity and CMV serostatus were compiled together with the repertoire data. In a later genetic analysis, genome-wide SNP genotypes for about three fifths of the roughly 670 donors were used, and that subset was treated as a discovery cohort. Every repertoire in the discovery cohort had been generated on one and the same sequencing platform. HLA typing covered class I and class II loci at four-digit resolution. Typing coverage differed by locus: A, B, C, DRB1 and DQB1 were typed in about 620-630 donors, DQA1 in 522, DPA1 in around 600, and DPB1 in around 440. Because of strong linkage in the cohort, roughly five DR-DQ haplotypes were treated as single units for association and clustering. Among some 400 genotyped donors of the cohort, an average of roughly 240,000 unique TCR beta nucleotide sequences were sequenced per donor, roughly 20% of them non-productive. Results and caveats for the whole study, not just this receptor: Across donors, most TCR sequences were observed very rarely, whereas some public TCRs were present in many individuals. Roughly 15 rarely observed V segments, including chromosome 9 orphons, were excluded from the earlier analysis of almost 600 of the donors because counts were too low. HLA typing was unavailable for some donors at each locus, so association tests used only the typed subset. In a later analysis, the rate of TCR association differed among HLA loci, with DRB1 alleles having the most associated TCRs and HLA-C alleles having the fewest. A later genetic analysis associated a missense DCLRE1C variant with V-gene and J-gene trimming of TCR beta chains, and an independent cohort replicated the association. Cytomegalovirus status was reported to be diagnosed by the classifier with high specificity and sensitivity in both the original and validation cohorts. CMV serostatus was the only immune exposure information available for the cohort. At a false discovery rate of 0.05, a later analysis linked approximately 18,000 TCR beta sequences to specific HLA alleles. A cluster of highly shared sequence variants was judged likely to represent a technical artifact of the sequencing pipeline. Correlated functional status among segregating V segments might reflect linkage disequilibrium, but an unknown experimental factor could not be ruled out. In an earlier analysis of around 600 of the donors, most TCR beta V segments were observed in productive rearrangements about 90% or about 30% of the time, broadly matching IMGT annotations. Some IMGT-functional V segments, including TRBV6-2 and TRBV6-3, could not be told apart with the 87-base-pair reads, so those segments were excluded. The authors suggested that the approach could potentially be extended to other disease states and immunological phenotypes. In a later analysis, HLA-associated TCR beta chains were found to be more clonally expanded and to have lower generation probabilities than equally common non-associated chains. In a later genetic analysis, fewer N-insertions in productive TCRs were reported among donors in an Asian-associated ancestry cluster than the roughly 640-donor mean. Several of the top co-occurrence clusters appeared to be linked to parvovirus B19, influenza, CMV and Epstein-Barr virus, according to a later analysis. In a later analysis, most CMV-associated TCR beta chains were found to appear HLA-restricted, with HLA associations seemingly driven largely by CMV exposure. Assigning TCR associations to individual alleles was difficult when HLA alleles, especially DR and DQ, strongly co-occurred. In vitro tests confirmed that a few of the cytomegalovirus-associated TCR beta chains recognize cytomegalovirus antigens. This cohort had only TCR beta chains sequenced, and the lack of alpha or paired-chain data limited which features could be detected. A further reported finding was that TCR beta sequences accurately predicted the HLA-A and HLA-B alleles for most subjects in the first cohort. In the study, about 150 TCR beta chains were listed as associated with cytomegalovirus. The presence/absence analyses assumed that sequencing depth was roughly uniform across donors, and that assumption may not be true.

Including cysteine and phenylalanine, the CDR3 has 19 amino acids. CDR3 DNA only is kept here, 57 bases in frame from base 1. The junction carries 24 bases between V and J, which are trimmed by 4 bases and 0 bases respectively. CDR1 MGHRA and CDR2 YSYEKL were looked up in the germline V gene. The library was prepared using the immunoSEQ multiplex PCR assay. A mixture of 60 forward primers for TCR Vbeta segments and 13 reverse primers for TCR Jbeta segments was used in the multiplex PCR. A multiplex PCR assay on genomic DNA amplified the CDR3 region of rearranged TCR beta genes. The Illumina HiSeq System was used to sequence the amplified TCR beta libraries as 87-base-pair reads. The authors processed their data as follows. In a later analysis, roughly 80 million unique TCR beta chains were counted across the approximately 640 repertoires, and some 10 million of these chains were shared by at least two donors. To remove PCR and sequencing errors, raw reads were error-corrected and collapsed into unique sequences using a nearest-neighbor algorithm that merged closely related sequences. V, D and J gene segments were assigned by aligning CDR3 sequences to IMGT reference sequences. For a sequence to be retained, at least a six-nucleotide match to both a V gene segment and a J gene segment was required. Rearrangements were called productive when the CDR3 lacked stop codons and stayed in frame with V and J; all others were non-productive. CDR3 was defined according to IMGT convention as the region running from the second conserved V-encoded cysteine to the conserved J-encoded phenylalanine. Sequences without an unambiguous match to a single V gene segment were excluded from the earlier analysis of about 640 of the donors. An earlier analysis of about 600 of the donors called V segments functional above 56.7% productive rearrangements and segregating when the between-donor standard deviation exceeded 5%. To diagnose cytomegalovirus status from the catalog of TCR beta chain sequences, a statistical classification framework was built. V and J gene assignment, in a later analysis, came from comparing TCR nucleotide sequences with IMGT/GENE-DB human TR gene sequences. A later analysis assigned CDR3 sequences and most-parsimonious VDJ recombination scenarios with the TCRdist pipeline. In a later analysis, each TCR beta chain was defined by its CDR3 amino acid sequence together with its V-gene family, and reads without a unique V-gene family were excluded. A later analysis removed several hundred highly shared, low-generation-probability nucleotide sequences to deal with suspected cross-contamination and a sequencing artifact. For each public chain, a later analysis derived a clonal expansion index from normalized ranks of inferred template counts within each repertoire. Generation probabilities in a later analysis came from a VDJ recombination model fitted to out-of-frame rearrangements, and those results were checked against IGoR. A later analysis scored TCR-TCR, TCR-HLA and TCR-CMV co-occurrence with hypergeometric tests, applying a repertoire-size bias correction to TCR pairs. To estimate false discovery rates, a later analysis permuted the HLA or CMV assignments 20 times. In a later analysis, co-occurring TCRs were grouped using DBSCAN, with TCRdist sequence similarity added in when clustering inside HLA-allele-positive subsets. Repertoires with fewer than 30,000 or more than 120,000 public chains were left out of co-occurrence clustering, as were five repertoires with anomalous nucleotide sharing. Held by TCRdb, this immuneACCESS table contains in-frame sequences only and omits some clones. Under half of the omission traces to an unresolved V gene where checked; the cause of the rest is unknown. The V and J calls and the clone size are those of that table, but D and trimming were determined from the DNA. Counted in this sample were 100,000 to 150,000 clones; around four fifths of them appeared once. The ten largest account for around 9.9% of the sample.

The cohort consisted of 650 to 850 healthy bone marrow donors. Cohort members were all nominally healthy when sampled, although unrecorded immune exposures were likely present. The donor tested CMV seropositive, placing the donor among the 289 seropositive members of the cohort. A peripheral blood sample was collected from each donor, and TCR beta sequencing was performed on peripheral blood mononuclear cells. Genomic DNA extraction from the blood cell samples was performed with the Qiagen DNeasy Blood Extraction Kit. This receptor was taken from a man aged 25 to 40 in good health and CMV-seropositive. This chain is built from TRBV4-1 and TRBJ1-1; the D gene is perhaps TRBD1, from 6 matching bases. The sample comprised PBMCs. Here is the DNA: TGCGCCAGCAGCCGCACGGGGGGGCAAGGAAGGGCCCTGAACACTGAAGCTTTCTTT. Translated, this is CASSRTGGQGRALNTEAFF.